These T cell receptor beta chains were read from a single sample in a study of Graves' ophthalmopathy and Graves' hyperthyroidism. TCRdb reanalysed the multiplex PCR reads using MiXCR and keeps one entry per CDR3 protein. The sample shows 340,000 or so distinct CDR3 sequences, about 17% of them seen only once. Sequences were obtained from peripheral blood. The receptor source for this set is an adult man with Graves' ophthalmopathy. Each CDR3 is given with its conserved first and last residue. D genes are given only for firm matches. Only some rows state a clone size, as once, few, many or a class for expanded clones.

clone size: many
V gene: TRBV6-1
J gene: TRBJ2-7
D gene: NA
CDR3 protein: CASSQDLTFGQKNYEQYF
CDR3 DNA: TGTGCCAGCAGTCAAGACCTCACTTTTGGACAGAAAAATTACGAGCAGTACTTC

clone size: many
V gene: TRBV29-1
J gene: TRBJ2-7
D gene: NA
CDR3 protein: CSVMADAYEQYF
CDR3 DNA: TGCAGCGTCATGGCGGACGCCTACGAGCAGTACTTC

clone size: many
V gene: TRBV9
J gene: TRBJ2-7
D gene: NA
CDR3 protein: CASSVAYGLGEQYF
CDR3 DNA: TGTGCCAGCAGCGTAGCGTATGGGTTGGGCGAGCAGTACTTC

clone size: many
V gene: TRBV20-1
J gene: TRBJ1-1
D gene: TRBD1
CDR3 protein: CSARSGSGGDPKAFF
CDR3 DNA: TGCAGTGCTAGAAGTGGATCAGGGGGCGACCCGAAAGCTTTCTTT

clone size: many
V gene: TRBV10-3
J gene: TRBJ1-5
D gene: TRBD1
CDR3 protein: CAISVGQGAGQPQHF
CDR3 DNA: TGTGCCATCAGTGTAGGACAGGGGGCCGGCCAGCCCCAGCATTTT

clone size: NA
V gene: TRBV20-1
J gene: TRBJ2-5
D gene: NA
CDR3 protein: CSALNPRTETQYF
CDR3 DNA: TGCAGTGCTCTAAACCCCCGGACGGAGACCCAGTACTTC

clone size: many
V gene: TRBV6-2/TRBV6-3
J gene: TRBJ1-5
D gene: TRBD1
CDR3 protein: CASSSTPGTDHQPQHF
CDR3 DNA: TGTGCCAGCAGTTCGACGCCGGGGACAGACCACCAGCCCCAGCATTTT

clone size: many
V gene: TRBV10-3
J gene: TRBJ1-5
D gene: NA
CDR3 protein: CAISASVDGNQPQHF
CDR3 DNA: TGTGCCATCAGCGCCAGTGTTGACGGCAATCAGCCCCAGCATTTT

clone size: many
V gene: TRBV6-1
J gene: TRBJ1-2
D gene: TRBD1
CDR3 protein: CASTEGAGQGGGGYTF
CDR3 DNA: TGTGCCAGCACCGAAGGTGCGGGACAGGGGGGAGGTGGCTACACCTTC

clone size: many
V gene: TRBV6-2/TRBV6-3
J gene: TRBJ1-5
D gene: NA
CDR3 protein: CASSYQGGDYQPQHF
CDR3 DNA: TGTGCCAGCAGTTACCAGGGAGGGGACTATCAGCCCCAGCATTTT

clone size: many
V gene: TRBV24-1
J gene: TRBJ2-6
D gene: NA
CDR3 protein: CATSDSLTGQAGANVLTF
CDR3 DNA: TGTGCCACCAGTGATTCGTTGACAGGCCAGGCTGGGGCCAACGTCCTGACTTTC

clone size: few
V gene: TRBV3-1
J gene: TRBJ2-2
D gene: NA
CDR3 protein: CASSHYRRMSGELFF
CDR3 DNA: TGTGCCAGCAGCCATTATAGACGGATGTCCGGGGAGCTGTTTTTT

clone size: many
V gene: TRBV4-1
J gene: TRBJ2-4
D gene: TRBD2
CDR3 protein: CASSQEFLAGVLNIQYF
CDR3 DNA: TGCGCCAGCAGCCAAGAGTTTTTAGCGGGAGTGCTAAACATTCAGTACTTC

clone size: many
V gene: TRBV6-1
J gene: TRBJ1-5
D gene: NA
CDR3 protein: CASKPRGNQPQHF
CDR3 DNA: TGTGCCAGCAAACCTCGGGGCAATCAGCCCCAGCATTTT

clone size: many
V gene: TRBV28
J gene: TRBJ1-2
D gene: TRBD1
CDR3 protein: CAVLPSGQGNYGYTF
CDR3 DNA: TGTGCCGTCCTCCCTTCGGGACAGGGAAACTATGGCTACACCTTC

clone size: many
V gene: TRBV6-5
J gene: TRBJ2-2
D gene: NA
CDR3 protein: CASSYSEGAGTGELFF
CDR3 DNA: TGTGCCAGCAGTTACTCGGAGGGGGCGGGTACCGGGGAGCTGTTTTTT

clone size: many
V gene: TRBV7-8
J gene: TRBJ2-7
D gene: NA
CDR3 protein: CASSLPGPSSYEQYF
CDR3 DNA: TGTGCCAGCAGCTTACCAGGGCCGAGCTCCTACGAGCAGTACTTC

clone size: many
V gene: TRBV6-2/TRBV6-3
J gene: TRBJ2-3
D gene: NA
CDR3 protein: CASSYSTVDTQYF
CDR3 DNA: TGTGCCAGCAGTTACTCGACTGTAGATACGCAGTATTTT

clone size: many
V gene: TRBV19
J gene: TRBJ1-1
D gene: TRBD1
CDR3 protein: CASSPNRGETEAFF
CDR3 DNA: TGTGCCAGTAGTCCGAACAGGGGTGAGACTGAAGCTTTCTTT

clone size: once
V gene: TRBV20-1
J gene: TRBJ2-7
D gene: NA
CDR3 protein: CSATGKGVTYEQSF
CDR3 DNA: TGCAGTGCGACGGGGAAAGGGGTTACCTACGAGCAGTCCTTC

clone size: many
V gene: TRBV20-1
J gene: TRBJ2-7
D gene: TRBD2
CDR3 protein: CSARDQGLAGGPRYEQYF
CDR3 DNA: TGCAGTGCTAGAGATCAGGGGTTAGCGGGAGGGCCCCGCTACGAGCAGTACTTC

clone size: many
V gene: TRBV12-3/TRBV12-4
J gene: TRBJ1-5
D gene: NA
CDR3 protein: CASSLDGKHNQPQHF
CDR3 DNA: TGTGCCAGCAGTCTGGACGGGAAGCACAATCAGCCCCAGCATTTT

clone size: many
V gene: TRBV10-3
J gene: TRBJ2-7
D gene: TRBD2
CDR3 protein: CAISALKPGLGHEQYF
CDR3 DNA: TGTGCCATCAGTGCTCTTAAACCGGGACTAGGTCACGAGCAGTACTTC

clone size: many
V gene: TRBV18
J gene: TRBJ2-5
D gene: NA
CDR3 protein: CASSPARETQYF
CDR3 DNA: TGTGCCAGCTCACCGGCGAGGGAGACCCAGTACTTC

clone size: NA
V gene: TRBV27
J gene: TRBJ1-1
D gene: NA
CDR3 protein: CASRAYLNTEAFF
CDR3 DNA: TGTGCCAGCAGGGCGTACTTGAACACTGAAGCTTTCTTT

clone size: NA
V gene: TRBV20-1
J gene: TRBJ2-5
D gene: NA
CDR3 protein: CSARVIGGETQYF
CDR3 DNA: TGCAGTGCTAGAGTCATCGGTGGGGAGACCCAGTACTTC

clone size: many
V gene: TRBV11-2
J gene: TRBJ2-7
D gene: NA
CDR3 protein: CASSLDRARSQYF
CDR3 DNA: TGTGCCAGCAGCTTAGATCGGGCCAGGAGCCAGTACTTC

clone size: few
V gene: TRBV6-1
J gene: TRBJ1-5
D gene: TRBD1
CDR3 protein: CASSEFPGQINQPQHF
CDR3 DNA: TGTGCCAGCAGTGAATTTCCGGGACAGATCAATCAGCCCCAGCATTTT

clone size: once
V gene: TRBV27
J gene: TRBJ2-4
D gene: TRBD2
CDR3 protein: CASSLGLAGDIQYF
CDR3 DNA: TGTGCCAGCAGTTTAGGGCTAGCGGGAGACATTCAGTACTTC

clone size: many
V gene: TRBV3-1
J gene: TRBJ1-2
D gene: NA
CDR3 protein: CASSQEGLTGGSRGYTF
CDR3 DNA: TGTGCCAGCAGCCAAGAAGGCCTCACCGGGGGGTCGAGAGGCTACACCTTC

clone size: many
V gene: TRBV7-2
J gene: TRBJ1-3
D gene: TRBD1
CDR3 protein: CASSFRTGAGNTIYF
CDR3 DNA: TGTGCCAGCAGCTTCCGGACAGGGGCTGGAAACACCATATATTTT

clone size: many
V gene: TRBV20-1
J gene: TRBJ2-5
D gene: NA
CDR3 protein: CSARDGGPRETQYF
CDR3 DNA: TGCAGTGCTAGAGATGGCGGCCCTAGAGAGACCCAGTACTTC

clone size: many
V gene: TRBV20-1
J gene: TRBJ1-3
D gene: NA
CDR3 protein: CSARDLESTDTIYF
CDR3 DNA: TGCAGTGCTAGAGATCTAGAGTCGACGGACACCATATATTTT

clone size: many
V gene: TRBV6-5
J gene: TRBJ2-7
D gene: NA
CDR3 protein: CASSYRGAYEQYF
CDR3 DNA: TGTGCCAGCAGTTACAGGGGGGCCTACGAGCAGTACTTC

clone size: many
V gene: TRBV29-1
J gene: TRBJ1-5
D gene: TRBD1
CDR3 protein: CSVGQGVGNQPQHF
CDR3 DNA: TGCAGCGTGGGACAGGGGGTGGGCAATCAGCCCCAGCATTTT

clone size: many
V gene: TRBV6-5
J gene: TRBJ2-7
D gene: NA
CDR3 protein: CASSYGREVYYEQYF
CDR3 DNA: TGTGCCAGCAGTTACGGCCGAGAGGTTTATTACGAGCAGTACTTC

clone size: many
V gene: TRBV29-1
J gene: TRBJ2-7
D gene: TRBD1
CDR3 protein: CSVAPPQGTGGYEQYF
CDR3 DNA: TGCAGCGTTGCTCCTCCGCAGGGGACAGGGGGCTACGAGCAGTACTTC